This entry lists 4 T cell receptor beta chains sequenced from one sample in a study of Tregs in tolerant kidney transplant recipients. Here immunoSEQ multiplex PCR was the method, and the copy in TCRdb shows in-frame clones only, minus some. The sample table includes over 45,000 clones. The source material was CD4+ T cells from blood, sampled before the transplant. The receptor source for this set is a human donor who received a combined kidney and bone marrow transplant.

Concerning this clone: The read halts 3 residues ahead of the CDR3 end, with the missing end drawn from the germline J gene. The J gene is TRBJ2-5, the V gene TRBV30; 14 bases match TRBD2. The CDR3 spans 17 residues. Germline CDR1 and CDR2: GTSNPN and SVGIG (reference sequence). Trimming removed 4 bases from V and 1 base from J; junction bases left unmatched: 8. The CDR3 loop is CAWTEGLAGDLQETQYF. CDR3 DNA, as far as it was read: TGTGCCTGGACCGAGGGACTAGCGGGAGATCTCCAAGAGACC.

A remark on this clone: The read ends 3 residues before the CDR3 terminus; that terminus is restored from the germline J gene. This chain joins TRBV19 and TRBJ1-1; the match to TRBD1 covers 7 bases. Germline-derived CDR1 and CDR2 are LNHDA and SQIVND (reference sequence). V gave up 5 bases and J gave up 5 bases; unmatched junction bases: 8. The CDR3 contains 14 residues. The part of the CDR3 DNA that was read is TGTGCCAGTAGTGGAGTACAGGGGCAGACTGAA. Protein product: CASSGVQGQTE. The entire CDR3 is CASSGVQGQTEAFF.

Comment on this clone: The CDR3 end lies 3 residues beyond the end of the read and is filled in from the germline J gene. The chain is built from TRBV4-2 and TRBJ2-6, with a weak D call TRBD1 (6 bases). Trimming took 2 bases from V and 4 from J, leaving 12 bases between them. CDR3 length: 16 residues. Germline V gene data show CDR1 as LGHNA and CDR2 as YNFKEQ. Incomplete CDR3 DNA: TGTGCCAGCAGCCAACGTACAGGGACCGGGGCCAACGTC. It yields the protein CASSQRTGTGANV. Given in full, the CDR3 is CASSQRTGTGANVLTF.

Remarks on this clone: The read halts 3 residues ahead of the CDR3 end, with the missing end drawn from the germline J gene. The V and J genes are TRBV7-9 and TRBJ2-5; D unclear. CDR1 and CDR2 from the germline V gene are SEHNR and FQNEAQ (reference sequence). The CDR3 consists of 11 residues. V was clipped by 6 bases and J by 5 bases, with 7 bases between them. The covered CDR3 bases are TGTGCCAGCAGATCCATCGAGACC. Translation: CASRSIET. The whole CDR3 region reads CASRSIETQYF.